Below, 18 T cell receptor beta chains from the same sample are listed, as sequenced in a study of blood T cell repertoires in COVID-19 (dated by TCRdb to the early 2020s). The receptor library was made with the immunoSEQ multiplex PCR assay. This immuneACCESS table, as held by TCRdb, lists in-frame sequences with V and J called but not all clones. Of the missing ones, under half trace to an unresolved V gene in checked studies; the others have no known cause. Recorded for this sample are about 190,000 clones; roughly four fifths of them occurred a single time. In total, the top ten clones hold around 6.1% of the sample. Sequencing was carried out using peripheral blood. The receptor set was obtained from a middle-aged woman with acute or convalescent COVID-19.

The CDR3 DNA reads TGTGCCAGCAGCATCAGGTTCCAAGGAAACACCATATATTTT. This translates into CASSIRFQGNTIYF. The chain combines TRBV6-5 with TRBJ1-3; no firm D call. Germline lookup yields CDR1 MNHEY and CDR2 SVGAGI. Trimming cost V 6 bases and J 4 bases, with 13 bases left between them. The length of the CDR3 is 14 residues.

The chain has TRBV11-2 and TRBJ2-7, with 9 bases lining up with TRBD1. V lost 5 bases and J lost 5; bases outside the gene matches: 10. Germline CDR1 reads SGHAT; CDR2 reads FQNNGV. This CDR3 comprises 15 residues. Here the CDR3 reads CASSPFRTGDHEQYF. The DNA of the CDR3 is TGTGCCAGCAGCCCCTTTAGGACAGGGGACCACGAGCAGTACTTC.

This sequence joins TRBV28 and TRBJ2-5, with 8 bases aligning to TRBD1. The germline V gene encodes CDR1 MDHEN and CDR2 SYDVKM. CDR3 length: 16 residues. V gave up 5 bases and J gave up 3 bases; unmatched junction bases: 11. The DNA for the CDR3 is TGTGCCAGCAGTCGCGAGCGGACAGGGATGGAAGAGACCCAGTACTTC. Protein: CASSRERTGMEETQYF.

The chain is built from TRBV5-1 and TRBJ2-7; the D gene is possibly TRBD1 (6 bases). Deletions cut 4 bases from V and 0 bases from J, with 11 bases between. Per germline, CDR1 SGHRS and CDR2 YFSETQ. The CDR3 has 14 amino acids. The CDR3: CASSPGTSSYEQYF. The CDR3 DNA follows: TGCGCCAGCAGCCCCGGGACATCCTCCTACGAGCAGTACTTC.

This clone has only one observation. The V and J genes are TRBV6-5 and TRBJ2-3; tentatively, D is TRBD2 (6 bases). The CDR3 totals 14 residues. With 6 bases removed from V and 7 bases from J, the gap between germline ends came to 17 bases. Germline CDR1 and CDR2: MNHEY and SVGAGI. The CDR3 region has the DNA TGTGCCAGCAGGATACTAGCCCCCGTAAATACGCAGTATTTT. Translated, it gives CASRILAPVNTQYF.

This sequence joins TRBV27 and TRBJ2-3, with D possibly TRBD1 on 5 matching bases. CDR1 and CDR2 from the germline V gene are MNHEY and SMNVEV (reference sequence). The CDR3 spans 14 residues. The ends were cut back, 4 bases at V and 2 bases at J, with 10 bases in the middle. DNA for the CDR3: TGTGCCAGCAGTTACCAGACAGCCACAGATACGCAGTATTTT. Its translation: CASSYQTATDTQYF.

This clone was seen once. Mismatch with germline at one junction end may stem from a read error. The chain is built from TRBV5-1 and TRBJ1-5; perhaps TRBD1 as D (5 bases). This CDR3 region has 14 residues. Looked up from germline, CDR1 is SGHRS and CDR2 is YFSETQ. The CDR3: CARSLGGVDQPQHF. DNA for the CDR3: TGCGCCCGCAGCTTGGGGGGGGTGGATCAGCCCCAGCATTTT.

The V call is TRBV7-2, the J call TRBJ1-2; 9 nucleotides line up with TRBD1. After removal of 5 bases from V and 7 bases from J, the junction contained 8 bases not matched to a gene. Germline V CDR1 and CDR2: SGHTA, FQGNSA. This CDR3 is 14 amino acids long. The CDR3 reads CASSRTGVVGGYTF. The CDR3 DNA sequence: TGTGCCAGCAGCCGGACAGGGGTCGTTGGTGGCTACACCTTC.

This clone has only a few counts. CDR3 coding DNA: TGTGCCAGCAGCTCCACCCCCGGGACACTGAACACTGAAGCTTTCTTT. It specifies CASSSTPGTLNTEAFF. V and J are TRBV7-2 and TRBJ1-1; weak D call: TRBD1 (6 bases). This CDR3 contains 16 residues. Looked up from germline, CDR1 is SGHTA and CDR2 is FQGNSA. V was trimmed by 4 bases and J by 0 bases, leaving 15 bases between them.

The chain recombines TRBV19 with TRBJ2-3; a weak D match, TRBD1 (6 bases). V shed 3 bases and J shed 1 base, with 11 bases lying between them. Germline V CDR1 and CDR2: LNHDA, SQIVND (reference sequence). This CDR3 has 15 residues. The CDR3: CASSISGVRTDTQYF. The CDR3 DNA follows: TGTGCCAGTAGTATCTCAGGGGTCCGCACAGATACGCAGTATTTT.

This chain connects TRBV3-1 (or the pseudogene TRBV3-2) to TRBJ2-7, with 9 bases matching TRBD1. Per the germline V gene, CDR1 is LGHDT and CDR2 is YNNKEL (reference sequence). With V trimmed by 3 bases and J by 3 bases, 6 bases remained unmatched. CDR3 length equals 15 residues. CDR3 bases: TGTGCCAGCAGCCAGGGTGGACAGGGGCTCTACGAGCAGTACTTC. It encodes CASSQGGQGLYEQYF.

The V and J genes are TRBV12-5 and TRBJ1-2, with 12 bases lining up with TRBD1. The germline V gene has CDR1 LGHNT and CDR2 FRNRAP. V was clipped by 4 bases and J by 4 bases; unmatched bases: 10. The CDR3 loop spans 17 amino acids. CDR3 coding DNA: TGTGCTAGTGGTTCCAACATGGGACAGGGGGCTACCTATGGCTACACCTTC. Translation gives CASGSNMGQGATYGYTF.

This clone has only one observation. V is TRBV4-2 and J is TRBJ1-6; a weak D match, TRBD1 (6 bases). This CDR3 is 16 amino acids long. Deletions cut 1 base from V and 0 bases from J, with 7 bases between. Germline V lookup: CDR1 LGHNA, CDR2 YNFKEQ. Written as DNA, the CDR3 is TGTGCCAGCAGCCAAGGGGACACCTCCTATAATTCACCCCTCCACTTT. This codes for CASSQGDTSYNSPLHF.

The chain uses TRBV5-1 and TRBJ1-3; no definite D call. In germline, CDR1 is SGHRS, CDR2 YFSETQ. The CDR3 runs 15 residues. Trimming shortened V by 0 bases and J by 8 bases, and 15 bases separated the two germline ends. The chain's CDR3 is CASSLGPGSLDTIYF. CDR3 sequence (DNA): TGCGCCAGCAGCTTGGGTCCCGGGTCGTTGGACACCATATATTTT.

This CDR3 is CATRTSGEAGELFF. CDR3 DNA: TGTGCCACTAGGACTAGCGGGGAAGCCGGGGAGCTGTTTTTT. This chain connects TRBV10-3 to TRBJ2-2; 12 bases line up with TRBD2. The CDR3 is 14 amino acids. With V trimmed by 10 bases and J by 6 bases, 6 bases remained unmatched. Germline-derived CDR1 and CDR2 are ENHRY and SYGVKD.

The chain joins TRBV5-8 to TRBJ1-6; D gene ambiguous. Per the germline V gene, CDR1 is SGHTS and CDR2 is YDEGEE. Deletions cut 7 bases from V and 9 bases from J, with 8 bases between. CDR3 length: 11 amino acids. CDR3 DNA sequence: TGTGCCAGCCCGGGAACTTCACCCCTCCACTTT. This gives the protein CASPGTSPLHF. Filled out from reference TRBV5-8 and TRBJ1-6, the complete variable domain reads EAGVTQSPTHLIKTRGQQATLRCSPISGHTSVYWYQQALGLGLQFLLWYDEGEERNRGNFPPRFSGRQFPNYSSELNVNALELEDSALYLCASPGTSPLHFGNGTRLTVT.

V and J are TRBV5-4 and TRBJ1-4; D remains unclear. The V end lost 3 bases, the J end lost 5 bases, and 14 bases lay between the germline ends. The germline V gene encodes CDR1 SGHNT and CDR2 YYREEE (reference sequence). The CDR3 runs to 15 residues. CDR3 nucleotides: TGTGCCAGCAGCTCAACCGGGAACCGAAATGAAAAACTGTTTTTT. Amino acid sequence: CASSSTGNRNEKLFF.

This sequence joins TRBV25-1 and TRBJ1-6; 9 bases match TRBD1. Losses at the gene ends were 0 bases for V and 7 bases for J; bases not matched to a gene: 7. The CDR3 sequence is 17 residues long. Germline V gene sequence: CDR1 MGHDK, CDR2 SYGVNS. CDR3 amino acids: CASSEYVRGTGNSPLHF. CDR3 coding DNA: TGTGCCAGCAGTGAATATGTTCGCGGGACAGGGAATTCACCCCTCCACTTT.